The 7 T cell receptor beta chains reported below all come from one sample, sequenced in a study of cytomegalovirus exposure and HLA in healthy donors. Both 60 Vbeta primers and 13 Jbeta primers went into the PCR. Assay used: immunoSEQ multiplex PCR; TCRdb lists only in-frame clones, some missing. The sample shows 200,000 or so clones, roughly four fifths of them seen only once. Sequencing input: PBMCs. The receptors here all came from a boy aged 2-9 years in good health and CMV-seronegative.

This clone has only one observation. The chain employs TRBV5-4 and TRBJ1-3; 10 nucleotides match TRBD1. Germline V gives CDR1 SGHNT, CDR2 YYREEE (reference sequence). This CDR3 has 18 residues. V gave up 4 bases and J gave up 0 bases; unmatched junction bases: 10. The CDR3 spells CASSQGQGRRSSGNTIYF. DNA of the CDR3: TGTGCCAGCAGCCAGGGACAGGGGCGCAGGAGCTCTGGAAACACCATATATTTT.

The CDR3 loop reads CASRPGQGYNEQFF. The DNA of the CDR3 is TGTGCCAGCAGACCGGGACAGGGGTACAATGAGCAGTTCTTC. The J gene is TRBJ2-1, the V gene TRBV6-1; 10 bases line up with TRBD1. CDR3 length equals 14 residues. From germline, CDR1 is MNHNS and CDR2 SASEGT. V shed 6 bases, J shed 4 bases, and the junction held 3 bases outside the gene matches.

V is TRBV29-1 and J is TRBJ1-1; 10 nucleotides match TRBD1. This CDR3 region has 15 residues. Germline V gene sequence: CDR1 SQVTM, CDR2 ANQGSEA. Germline trimming cut 5 bases from V and 6 bases from J; bases unmatched to any gene: 12. CDR3 sequence: CSVQTGGGLVPEAFF. The CDR3 nucleotides are TGCAGCGTTCAGACAGGGGGCGGTTTAGTCCCTGAAGCTTTCTTT.

The V and J genes are TRBV19 and TRBJ2-5; tentatively, D is TRBD1 (7 bases). The CDR3 covers 15 residues. CDR1 and CDR2 from the germline V gene are LNHDA and SQIVND (reference sequence). Trimming removed 1 base from V and 2 bases from J, with 11 bases in between. The DNA of the CDR3 is TGTGCCAGTAGTATAGTTTCAGGGGGGCAAGAGACCCAGTACTTC. Protein: CASSIVSGGQETQYF.

J is TRBJ2-5 and V is TRBV15, with a tentative D call TRBD2 (7 bases). The CDR3 sequence is 13 residues long. Trimming stripped 8 bases from V and 3 bases from J, with 13 bases between. Germline V gene lookup returns CDR1 LNHNV and CDR2 YYDKDF (reference sequence). The chain's CDR3 is CATSAGAEETQYF. As DNA, the CDR3 is TGTGCCACCTCCGCGGGGGCAGAAGAGACCCAGTACTTC.

The gene calls are TRBV7-3 and TRBJ1-4, with a tentative D call TRBD1 (5 bases). Germline-derived CDR1 and CDR2 are SGHTA and FQGTGA. V dropped 3 bases and J dropped 0 bases, with 8 bases sitting between them. This CDR3 comprises 15 residues. CDR3 protein: CASSLTGATNEKLFF. For the CDR3, the DNA is TGTGCCAGCAGCTTGACGGGGGCAACTAATGAAAAACTGTTTTTT. Looking up the rest from reference TRBV7-3 and TRBJ1-4 gives the full variable domain: GAGVSQTPSNKVTEKGKYVELRCDPISGHTALYWYRQSLGQGPEFLIYFQGTGAADDSGLPNDRFFAVRPEGSVSTLKIQRTERGDSAVYLCASSLTGATNEKLFFGSGTQLSVL.

The CDR3 bases are TGCGCCAGCAGCTTGGGGGCAGGCTCCTACGAGCAGTACTTC. Its translation: CASSLGAGSYEQYF. This rearrangement joins TRBV5-1 to TRBJ2-7; D gene unclear. Trimming shortened V by 0 bases and J by 0 bases, and 7 bases separated the two germline ends. Per germline, CDR1 SGHRS and CDR2 YFSETQ. The CDR3 runs 14 residues.